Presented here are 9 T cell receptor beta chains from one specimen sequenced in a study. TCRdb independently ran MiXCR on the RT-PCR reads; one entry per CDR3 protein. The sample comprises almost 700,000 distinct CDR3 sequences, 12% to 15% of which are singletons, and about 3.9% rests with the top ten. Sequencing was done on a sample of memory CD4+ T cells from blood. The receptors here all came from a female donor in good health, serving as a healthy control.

This chain's CDR3 is CASSTPGKVETQYF. The CDR3 coding sequence is TGTGCCAGCAGTACACCAGGGAAGGTTGAGACCCAGTACTTC. The chain links TRBV5-5 to TRBJ2-5, with D perhaps matching TRBD1 (5 bases). Germline V gives CDR1 SGHKS, CDR2 YYEKEE (reference sequence). This CDR3 has 14 amino acids. V shed 5 bases and J shed 5 bases, with 16 bases lying between them.

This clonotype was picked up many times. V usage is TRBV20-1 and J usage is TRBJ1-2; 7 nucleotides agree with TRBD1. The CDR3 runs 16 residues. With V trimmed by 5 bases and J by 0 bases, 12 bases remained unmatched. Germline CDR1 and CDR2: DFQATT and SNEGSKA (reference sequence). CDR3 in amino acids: CSASPGQSSANYGYTF. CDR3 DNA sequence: TGCAGTGCTTCGCCGGGACAGAGTTCAGCTAACTATGGCTACACCTTC.

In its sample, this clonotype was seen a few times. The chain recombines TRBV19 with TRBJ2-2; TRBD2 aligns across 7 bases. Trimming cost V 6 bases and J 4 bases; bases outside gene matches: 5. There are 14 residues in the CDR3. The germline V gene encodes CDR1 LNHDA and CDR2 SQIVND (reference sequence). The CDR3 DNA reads TGTGCCAGTAGGTCGGGAGGCCTCACCGGGGAGCTGTTTTTT. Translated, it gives CASRSGGLTGELFF.

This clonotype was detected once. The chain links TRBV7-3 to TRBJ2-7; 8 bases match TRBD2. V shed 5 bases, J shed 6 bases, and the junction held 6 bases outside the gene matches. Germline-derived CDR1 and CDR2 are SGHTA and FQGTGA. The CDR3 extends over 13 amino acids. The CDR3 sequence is CASSRGGSGEQYF. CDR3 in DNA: TGTGCCAGCAGCCGCGGGGGGTCGGGCGAGCAGTACTTC.

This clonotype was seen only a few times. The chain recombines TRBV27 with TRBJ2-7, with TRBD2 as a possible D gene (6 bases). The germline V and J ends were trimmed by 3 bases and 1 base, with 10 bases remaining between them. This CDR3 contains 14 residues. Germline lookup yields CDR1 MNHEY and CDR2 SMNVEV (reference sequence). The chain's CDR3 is CASSLAGKSYEQYF. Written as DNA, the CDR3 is TGTGCCAGCAGTTTGGCGGGGAAGTCCTACGAGCAGTACTTC.

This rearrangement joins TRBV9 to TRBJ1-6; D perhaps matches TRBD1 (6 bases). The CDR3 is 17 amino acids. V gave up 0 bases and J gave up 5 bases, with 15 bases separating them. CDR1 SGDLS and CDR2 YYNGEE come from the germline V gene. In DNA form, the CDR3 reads TGTGCCAGCAGCGTAGGCAAGAGGGGGGAGGATAATTCACCCCTCCACTTT. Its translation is CASSVGKRGEDNSPLHF.

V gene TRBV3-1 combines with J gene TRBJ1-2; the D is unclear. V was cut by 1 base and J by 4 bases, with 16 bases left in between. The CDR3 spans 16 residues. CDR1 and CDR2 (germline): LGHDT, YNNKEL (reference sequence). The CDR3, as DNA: TGTGCCAGCAGCCAAGGTTTGGTTGCTGGTGGCTATGGCTACACCTTC. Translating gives CASSQGLVAGGYGYTF.

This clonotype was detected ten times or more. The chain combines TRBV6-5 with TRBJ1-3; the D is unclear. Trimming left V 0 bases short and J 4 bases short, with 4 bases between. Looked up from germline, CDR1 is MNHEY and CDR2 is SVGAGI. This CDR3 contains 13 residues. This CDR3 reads CASSYSRGNTIYF. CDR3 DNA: TGTGCCAGCAGTTACTCGAGGGGAAACACCATATATTTT.

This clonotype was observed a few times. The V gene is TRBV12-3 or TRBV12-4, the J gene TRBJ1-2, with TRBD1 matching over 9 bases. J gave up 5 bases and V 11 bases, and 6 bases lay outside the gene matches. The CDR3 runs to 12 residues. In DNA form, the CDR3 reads TGTGCCGGGAGGACAGGGGTTTATGGCTACACCTTC. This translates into CAGRTGVYGYTF.